One and the same sample provided the 14 T cell receptor beta chains below, sequenced in a study of cytomegalovirus exposure and HLA in healthy donors. A multiplex PCR was run with 60 Vbeta primers and 13 Jbeta primers. Method: immunoSEQ multiplex PCR; TCRdb's copy keeps in-frame clones and lacks some. The data show 150,000 to 200,000 clones, with 65% to 70% seen just once and roughly 4.1% held by the top ten. Sequences were obtained from PBMCs. The receptor set was obtained from a woman under 30 in good health and CMV-seropositive.

The genes are TRBV5-1 and TRBJ2-5, with 10 bases identical to TRBD1. CDR1 and CDR2 (germline): SGHRS, YFSETQ. The CDR3 is made up of 14 amino acids. V dropped 7 bases and J dropped 5; count of bases not matched to a gene: 8. The CDR3 sequence is CASGERTGGETQYF. DNA of the CDR3: TGCGCCAGCGGAGAACGGACAGGGGGGGAGACCCAGTACTTC. Full variable domain (rest looked up from reference TRBV5-1 and TRBJ2-5): KAGVTQTPRYLIKTRGQQVTLSCSPISGHRSVSWYQQTPGQGLQFLFEYFSETQRNKGNFPGRFSGRQFSNSRSEMNVSTLELGDSALYLCASGERTGGETQYFGPGTRLLVL.

The V and J genes are TRBV7-3 and TRBJ2-7, with D perhaps matching TRBD2 (7 bases). Germline values: CDR1 SGHTA, CDR2 FQGTGA. The CDR3 totals 15 residues. V lost 5 bases and J lost 3, with 17 bases in between. Here the CDR3 DNA reads TGTGCCAGCAGCGATGGGGGCGGGAGATTCTACGAGCAGTACTTC. Encoded protein: CASSDGGGRFYEQYF.

This chain joins TRBV6-1 and TRBJ1-3; D uncertain. The germline CDR1 and CDR2 sequences are MNHNS and SASEGT. The CDR3 runs to 14 residues. Trimming pared 7 bases from V and 4 bases from J, leaving 14 bases between. Here the CDR3 reads CASIERYQGNTIYF. The CDR3 DNA reads TGTGCCAGCATCGAGAGGTACCAGGGAAACACCATATATTTT.

This chain connects TRBV30 to TRBJ2-7; 13 bases line up with TRBD2. CDR3 length equals 13 residues. Germline V CDR1 and CDR2: GTSNPN, SVGIG (reference sequence). V trimming: 4 bases; J trimming: 6 bases; junction bases outside the gene matches: 3. The CDR3 reads CAWTRTSGSEQYF. The CDR3 DNA sequence: TGTGCCTGGACTCGGACTAGCGGGAGCGAGCAGTACTTC.

The rearrangement uses TRBV11-2 and TRBJ2-7, with D unclear. Trimming took 3 bases from V and 6 from J, leaving 12 bases between them. CDR1 and CDR2 (germline): SGHAT, FQNNGV. There are 13 residues in the CDR3. Written as DNA, the CDR3 is TGTGCCAGCAGCTTTGAGAATTCGGGCGAGCAGTACTTC. Amino acids: CASSFENSGEQYF.

This chain connects TRBV15 to TRBJ2-3, with 7 bases lining up with TRBD2. The CDR3 is made up of 14 amino acids. V lost 4 bases and J lost 1; bases outside the gene matches: 2. Per germline, CDR1 LNHNV and CDR2 YYDKDF (reference sequence). CDR3 amino acids: CATSITSGTDTQYF. As DNA, the CDR3 is TGTGCCACCAGCATTACTAGCGGCACAGATACGCAGTATTTT.

This chain joins TRBV27 and TRBJ2-7; TRBD1 is a possible D gene (5 bases). V dropped 5 bases and J dropped 7 bases, with 18 bases sitting between them. The germline gives CDR1 MNHEY, CDR2 SMNVEV (reference sequence). CDR3 length equals 14 residues. The CDR3 DNA reads as TGTGCCAGCAGTGTCCAGGGTAGTATGGGGGAGCAGTACTTC. Its translation is CASSVQGSMGEQYF.

The chain has TRBV2 and TRBJ1-2, with D unclear. This CDR3 has 13 amino acids. V dropped 6 bases and J dropped 2 bases, with 10 bases sitting between them. Germline V gene sequence: CDR1 SNHLY, CDR2 FYNNEI. CDR3 residues: CASRAGSNYGYTF. The DNA of the CDR3 is TGTGCCAGCAGGGCGGGAAGCAACTATGGCTACACCTTC. Using reference TRBV2 and TRBJ1-2 for the parts outside the CDR3, the full variable domain is EPEVTQTPSHQVTQMGQEVILRCVPISNHLYFYWYRQILGQKVEFLVSFYNNEISEKSEIFDDQFSVERPDGSNFTLKIRSTKLEDSAMYFCASRAGSNYGYTFGSGTRLTVV.

The chain employs TRBV27 and TRBJ2-7; 11 bases are shared with TRBD1. Germline V gene lookup returns CDR1 MNHEY and CDR2 SMNVEV (reference sequence). This CDR3 comprises 14 residues. Trimming cost V 6 bases and J 7 bases; bases outside gene matches: 8. In DNA form, the CDR3 reads TGTGCCAGCAGCTGGGGACAGGGGGAAGGGGAGCAGTACTTC. Its translation is CASSWGQGEGEQYF.

This clone was detected only a few times. V usage is TRBV5-8 and J usage is TRBJ1-2; maybe TRBD1 (5 bases). CDR1 and CDR2 from the germline V gene are SGHTS and YDEGEE. The CDR3 covers 14 residues. V shed 4 bases and J shed 4 bases, with 14 bases lying between them. The CDR3 DNA follows: TGTGCCAGCAGCCGGACCTCCCAGGGCTATGGCTACACCTTC. It specifies CASSRTSQGYGYTF. Full variable domain (outside the CDR3, taken from reference TRBV5-8 and TRBJ1-2): EAGVTQSPTHLIKTRGQQATLRCSPISGHTSVYWYQQALGLGLQFLLWYDEGEERNRGNFPPRFSGRQFPNYSSELNVNALELEDSALYLCASSRTSQGYGYTFGSGTRLTVV.

This chain connects TRBV7-9 to TRBJ2-1; TRBD1 agrees at 7 bases. V shed 5 bases and J 3 bases; nucleotides not matched to a gene: 7. The CDR3 consists of 15 residues. Germline values: CDR1 SEHNR, CDR2 FQNEAQ (reference sequence). CDR3 in amino acids: CASSEGGAFYNEQFF. The CDR3 region has the DNA TGTGCCAGCAGCGAAGGGGGCGCCTTCTACAATGAGCAGTTCTTC.

This clone has a handful of counts. The V call is TRBV14, the J call TRBJ2-3; D may be TRBD2 (5 bases). V was cut by 0 bases and J by 0 bases, with 10 bases left in between. This CDR3 contains 16 residues. Per germline, CDR1 SGHDN and CDR2 FVKESK. CDR3 sequence: CASSQEAGISTDTQYF. Here the CDR3 DNA reads TGTGCCAGCAGCCAAGAGGCCGGGATAAGCACAGATACGCAGTATTTT.

The chain employs TRBV5-4 and TRBJ1-6; 10 positions agree with TRBD1. V lost 0 bases to trimming and J lost 9 bases; unmatched junction nucleotides: 0. The length of the CDR3 is 14 residues. CDR1 SGHNT and CDR2 YYREEE come from the germline V gene (reference sequence). The CDR3 here is CASSLGTGGSPLHF. Here the CDR3 DNA reads TGTGCCAGCAGCTTGGGGACAGGGGGTTCACCCCTCCACTTT.

The chain recombines TRBV13 with TRBJ2-3, with 9 bases aligning to TRBD1. This CDR3 spans 16 amino acids. Germline values: CDR1 PRHDT, CDR2 FYEKMQ (reference sequence). Trimming removed 4 bases from V and 2 bases from J; junction bases left unmatched: 7. The CDR3 loop reads CASSSSTGGSTDTQYF. In nucleotides, the CDR3 is TGTGCCAGCAGCTCATCGACAGGGGGGTCCACAGATACGCAGTATTTT.